This entry describes one T cell receptor beta chain. This sample is part of a study of shared clonotypes between healthy human individuals. V was pared by 8 bases and J by 8 bases, with 15 bases between. CDR3 length equals 12 residues. The V gene's germline CDR1 is MNHEY and CDR2 SVGAGI. Repertoires were generated with immunoSEQ multiplex PCR, while TCRdb's copy carries only in-frame clones and drops some. The table lists around 2,100,000 clones, around 96% of them singletons. The naive CD8 population came from CD45RO-negative cells selected for CCR7, without terminally differentiated effector memory CD45RA+ cells.

This TCR was recovered from a man in his late teens or twenties in good health. This chain uses TRBV6-5 with TRBJ1-2, with D unresolved. Sequencing was done on a sample of naive CD8+ T cells sorted from blood. CDR3 DNA sequence: TGTGCCAGCCGAGACCGACTGTGGGGCTACACCTTC. Its protein is CASRDRLWGYTF.